These T cell receptor beta chains were read from a single sample in a study of control samples from healthy donors and cancer patients. TCRdb's table, derived via immunoSEQ multiplex PCR, lists solely in-frame clones and lacks some. The sample comprises roughly 63,000 clones, 92% of which are singletons, and approximately 1.5% rests with the top ten. Sequenced input: PBMCs. The receptors derive from a middle-aged man with colorectal cancer. CDR3s include the opening cysteine and the closing phenylalanine or tryptophan. The D gene is left open where the match is weak. Only some rows state a clone size, as once, few, many or a class for expanded clones.

J gene: TRBJ2-2; V gene: TRBV2; clone size: once; D gene: TRBD2; CDR3 protein: CASTGTSKNTGELFF; CDR3 DNA: TGTGCCAGCACAGGGACTAGCAAGAACACCGGGGAGCTGTTTTTT
J gene: TRBJ1-1; V gene: TRBV2; clone size: -; D gene: -; CDR3 protein: CASIGYTQPPNMNTEAFF; CDR3 DNA: TGTGCCAGCATCGGCTACACACAACCTCCAAATATGAACACTGAAGCTTTCTTT
J gene: TRBJ2-7; V gene: TRBV7-2; clone size: -; D gene: -; CDR3 protein: CASSFGQLYEQYF; CDR3 DNA: TGTGCCAGCAGCTTTGGACAGCTTTACGAGCAGTACTTC
J gene: TRBJ2-1; V gene: TRBV3-1/TRBV3-2; clone size: -; D gene: TRBD2; CDR3 protein: CASSRGLANEQFF; CDR3 DNA: TGTGCCAGCAGCCGTGGACTAGCTAATGAGCAGTTCTTC
J gene: TRBJ2-2; V gene: TRBV12-5; clone size: once; D gene: -; CDR3 protein: CASGLVQAGPSGELFF; CDR3 DNA: TGTGCTAGTGGTTTGGTACAGGCGGGTCCCTCCGGGGAGCTGTTTTTT
J gene: TRBJ1-6; V gene: TRBV19; clone size: -; D gene: TRBD1; CDR3 protein: CASRERGREGSPLHF; CDR3 DNA: TGTGCCAGTAGAGAGAGGGGGCGAGAAGGTTCACCCCTCCACTTT
J gene: TRBJ1-1; V gene: TRBV5-4; clone size: -; D gene: -; CDR3 protein: CASSLERVGSEAFF; CDR3 DNA: TGTGCCAGCAGCTTAGAGCGGGTCGGATCTGAAGCTTTCTTT
J gene: TRBJ2-5; V gene: TRBV12-3/TRBV12-4; clone size: few; D gene: -; CDR3 protein: CASSAYQETQYF; CDR3 DNA: TGTGCCAGCAGTGCGTACCAAGAGACCCAGTACTTC
J gene: TRBJ2-7; V gene: TRBV3-1/TRBV3-2; clone size: -; D gene: TRBD2; CDR3 protein: CASSPGLAPYEQYF; CDR3 DNA: TGTGCCAGCAGCCCCGGACTAGCTCCCTACGAGCAGTACTTC
J gene: TRBJ2-3; V gene: TRBV12-3/TRBV12-4; clone size: -; D gene: -; CDR3 protein: CASSTWARDTQYF; CDR3 DNA: TGTGCCAGCAGTACCTGGGCCCGGGATACGCAGTATTTT
J gene: TRBJ2-5; V gene: TRBV2; clone size: once; D gene: TRBD1; CDR3 protein: CASRTSGQGSSSQYF; CDR3 DNA: TGTGCCAGCAGAACCTCGGGACAGGGCAGTTCGTCCCAGTACTTC
J gene: TRBJ1-2; V gene: TRBV5-1; clone size: once; D gene: -; CDR3 protein: CASSFDGPNYGYTF; CDR3 DNA: TGCGCCAGCAGCTTCGACGGACCTAACTATGGCTACACCTTC
J gene: TRBJ1-2; V gene: TRBV27; clone size: -; D gene: TRBD1; CDR3 protein: CASSSRQGEGGYTF; CDR3 DNA: TGTGCCAGCAGTTCCCGACAGGGGGAGGGAGGCTACACCTTC
J gene: TRBJ2-5; V gene: TRBV7-2; clone size: -; D gene: -; CDR3 protein: CASSLSERETQYF; CDR3 DNA: TGTGCCAGCAGCTTAAGTGAAAGAGAGACCCAGTACTTC
J gene: TRBJ2-5; V gene: TRBV5-1; clone size: -; D gene: TRBD1; CDR3 protein: CASSLAGQGETQYF; CDR3 DNA: TGCGCCAGCAGCTTGGCCGGACAGGGAGAGACCCAGTACTTC
J gene: TRBJ2-6; V gene: TRBV4-2; clone size: few; D gene: -; CDR3 protein: CASSPLGTSGANVLTF; CDR3 DNA: TGTGCCAGCAGCCCCTTGGGGACCTCTGGGGCCAACGTCCTGACTTTC
J gene: TRBJ2-1; V gene: TRBV30; clone size: -; D gene: -; CDR3 protein: CAWRATSTSSYNEQFF; CDR3 DNA: TGTGCCTGGAGGGCCACGAGCACAAGCTCCTACAATGAGCAGTTCTTC
J gene: TRBJ1-1; V gene: TRBV5-1; clone size: -; D gene: -; CDR3 protein: CASSLPSDKGTEAFF; CDR3 DNA: TGCGCCAGCAGCTTGCCTTCCGACAAGGGCACTGAAGCTTTCTTT
J gene: TRBJ2-5; V gene: TRBV18; clone size: -; D gene: TRBD1; CDR3 protein: CASSLSLGTAQGTQYF; CDR3 DNA: TGTGCCAGCTCACTCTCCCTGGGGACAGCTCAGGGGACCCAGTACTTC
J gene: TRBJ2-4; V gene: TRBV6-2/TRBV6-3; clone size: -; D gene: -; CDR3 protein: CASSYVGQTAIQYF; CDR3 DNA: TGTGCCAGCAGTTACGTCGGACAGACGGCCATTCAGTACTTC
J gene: TRBJ1-4; V gene: TRBV5-1; clone size: -; D gene: TRBD1; CDR3 protein: CASSNGQGVGKEKLFF; CDR3 DNA: TGCGCCAGCAGTAACGGACAGGGGGTAGGGAAAGAAAAACTGTTTTTT
J gene: TRBJ1-5; V gene: TRBV29-1; clone size: -; D gene: TRBD1; CDR3 protein: CSVRQGDQPQHF; CDR3 DNA: TGCAGCGTACGACAGGGGGATCAGCCCCAGCATTTT
J gene: TRBJ1-3; V gene: TRBV19; clone size: once; D gene: TRBD1; CDR3 protein: CASSRKTGTGEGNTIYF; CDR3 DNA: TGTGCCAGTAGTAGAAAAACCGGGACAGGGGAAGGAAACACCATATATTTT
J gene: TRBJ2-3; V gene: TRBV18; clone size: -; D gene: -; CDR3 protein: CASSTLTDTQYF; CDR3 DNA: TGTGCCAGCTCAACCCTTACAGATACGCAGTATTTT
J gene: TRBJ1-3; V gene: TRBV3-1/TRBV3-2; clone size: -; D gene: -; CDR3 protein: CASSQNIGQTSGNTIYF; CDR3 DNA: TGTGCCAGCAGCCAAAATATCGGACAGACCTCTGGAAACACCATATATTTT
J gene: TRBJ1-1; V gene: TRBV2; clone size: -; D gene: -; CDR3 protein: CASIGRRQAEAFF; CDR3 DNA: TGTGCCAGCATAGGCAGGCGGCAGGCTGAAGCTTTCTTT
J gene: TRBJ2-1; V gene: TRBV18; clone size: -; D gene: -; CDR3 protein: CASSPLKWEQFF; CDR3 DNA: TGTGCCAGCTCACCCTTAAAATGGGAGCAGTTCTTC
J gene: TRBJ2-1; V gene: TRBV2; clone size: -; D gene: -; CDR3 protein: CASSKVDEQFF; CDR3 DNA: TGTGCCAGCAGTAAAGTAGATGAGCAGTTCTTC
J gene: TRBJ2-1; V gene: TRBV19; clone size: -; D gene: TRBD1; CDR3 protein: CASSMGTGYNEQFF; CDR3 DNA: TGTGCCAGTAGTATGGGGACAGGCTACAATGAGCAGTTCTTC
J gene: TRBJ2-1; V gene: TRBV7-9; clone size: once; D gene: TRBD2; CDR3 protein: CASNSLGGGDEQFF; CDR3 DNA: TGTGCCAGCAACTCCCTTGGGGGGGGTGATGAGCAGTTCTTC
J gene: TRBJ2-5; V gene: TRBV5-5; clone size: -; D gene: -; CDR3 protein: CASSPGGGSGETQYF; CDR3 DNA: TGTGCCAGCAGCCCGGGGGGCGGGTCGGGAGAGACCCAGTACTTC
J gene: TRBJ1-1; V gene: TRBV3-1/TRBV3-2; clone size: -; D gene: -; CDR3 protein: CASSHRDNMNTEAFF; CDR3 DNA: TGTGCCAGCAGCCACAGGGACAACATGAACACTGAAGCTTTCTTT
J gene: TRBJ1-4; V gene: TRBV5-1; clone size: -; D gene: -; CDR3 protein: CASSLGQTNEKLFF; CDR3 DNA: TGCGCCAGCAGCTTGGGACAGACTAATGAAAAACTGTTTTTT
J gene: TRBJ1-6; V gene: TRBV2; clone size: -; D gene: TRBD1; CDR3 protein: CASTKGQYNSPLHF; CDR3 DNA: TGTGCCAGCACGAAGGGACAGTATAATTCACCCCTCCACTTT
J gene: TRBJ1-1; V gene: TRBV7-2; clone size: -; D gene: -; CDR3 protein: CASSLGQGGGRNTEAFF; CDR3 DNA: TGTGCCAGCAGCTTAGGTCAAGGCGGGGGGCGCAACACTGAAGCTTTCTTT
J gene: TRBJ1-5; V gene: TRBV7-2; clone size: once; D gene: TRBD1; CDR3 protein: CASSSTGTGNQPQHF; CDR3 DNA: TGTGCCAGCAGCTCTACCGGGACAGGCAATCAGCCCCAGCATTTT
J gene: TRBJ1-2; V gene: TRBV11-2; clone size: -; D gene: -; CDR3 protein: CASGPSGVVGGYTF; CDR3 DNA: TGTGCCAGCGGACCGTCAGGGGTAGTCGGCGGCTACACCTTC
J gene: TRBJ2-5; V gene: TRBV18; clone size: -; D gene: TRBD1; CDR3 protein: CASSLSRDRVETQYF; CDR3 DNA: TGTGCCAGCTCACTTAGCCGGGACAGGGTAGAGACCCAGTACTTC
J gene: TRBJ2-7; V gene: TRBV7-3; clone size: -; D gene: -; CDR3 protein: CASSPQGTYARSEQYF; CDR3 DNA: TGTGCCAGCAGCCCCCAGGGGACTTACGCTAGAAGCGAGCAGTACTTC
J gene: TRBJ2-5; V gene: TRBV11-3; clone size: -; D gene: -; CDR3 protein: CASSFEVQGGVETQYF; CDR3 DNA: TGTGCCAGCAGCTTTGAGGTCCAGGGGGGTGTGGAGACCCAGTACTTC
J gene: TRBJ1-1; V gene: TRBV21-1; clone size: -; D gene: -; CDR3 protein: CASSKRQGLEAFF; CDR3 DNA: TGTGCCAGCAGCAAACGCCAGGGTTTAGAAGCTTTCTTT
J gene: TRBJ1-6; V gene: TRBV7-2; clone size: few; D gene: TRBD1; CDR3 protein: CASSSTGSPRYNSPLHF; CDR3 DNA: TGTGCCAGCAGCTCGACAGGGTCGCCCAGATATAATTCACCCCTCCACTTT
J gene: TRBJ2-2; V gene: TRBV6-5; clone size: -; D gene: -; CDR3 protein: CAGWGNTGELFF; CDR3 DNA: TGTGCCGGGTGGGGGAACACCGGGGAGCTGTTTTTT
J gene: TRBJ2-5; V gene: TRBV2; clone size: -; D gene: -; CDR3 protein: CASRGRGRYPQGETQYF; CDR3 DNA: TGTGCCAGCAGGGGAAGGGGTCGGTATCCTCAGGGCGAGACCCAGTACTTC
J gene: TRBJ2-3; V gene: TRBV24-1; clone size: -; D gene: -; CDR3 protein: CATSDSTQTATDTQYF; CDR3 DNA: TGTGCCACCAGTGATTCGACACAAACTGCCACAGATACGCAGTATTTT
J gene: TRBJ2-5; V gene: TRBV11-1; clone size: -; D gene: -; CDR3 protein: CASSPGTDKRTQYF; CDR3 DNA: TGTGCCAGCAGCCCAGGGACGGACAAGAGAACCCAGTACTTC
J gene: TRBJ1-1; V gene: TRBV19; clone size: -; D gene: TRBD1; CDR3 protein: CASSIGQGADEAFF; CDR3 DNA: TGTGCCAGTAGTATAGGACAGGGGGCGGATGAAGCTTTCTTT
J gene: TRBJ2-1; V gene: TRBV7-3; clone size: -; D gene: -; CDR3 protein: CASSYSVPGWGNNEQFF; CDR3 DNA: TGTGCCAGCAGCTATAGTGTCCCCGGATGGGGCAACAATGAGCAGTTCTTC
J gene: TRBJ1-2; V gene: TRBV15; clone size: -; D gene: TRBD1; CDR3 protein: CATSQETGANYGYTF; CDR3 DNA: TGTGCCACCAGCCAAGAAACAGGGGCTAACTATGGCTACACCTTC
J gene: TRBJ1-5; V gene: TRBV9; clone size: -; D gene: TRBD1; CDR3 protein: CASSVTGGDNQPQHF; CDR3 DNA: TGTGCCAGCAGTGTTACAGGGGGCGACAATCAGCCCCAGCATTTT
J gene: TRBJ1-6; V gene: TRBV27; clone size: -; D gene: -; CDR3 protein: CASSLEGQLYSPLHF; CDR3 DNA: TGTGCCAGCAGTTTGGAAGGACAGTTATATTCACCCCTCCACTTT